The 9 T cell receptor beta chains below all came from one sample that was sequenced in a study of CD8 T cells in ankylosing spondylitis. TCRdb reprocessed the 5' RACE reads with MiXCR, giving one entry per CDR3 protein. The sample includes roughly 150,000 distinct CDR3 sequences, under 35% of them seen just once. The material sequenced was synovial fluid, either unsorted or a sorted T cell fraction (not recorded which). The receptors were sampled from a male donor with ankylosing spondylitis.

The genes are TRBV5-1 and TRBJ2-6; perhaps TRBD1 as D (5 bases). V was trimmed by 1 base and J by 0 bases, leaving 8 bases between them. In germline, CDR1 is SGHRS, CDR2 YFSETQ. CDR3 size: 16 residues. The CDR3 is CASSLQGPSGANVLTF. As DNA, the CDR3 is TGCGCCAGCAGCTTGCAGGGTCCCTCTGGGGCCAACGTCCTGACTTTC.

The J gene is TRBJ2-5, the V gene TRBV7-2; D is undetermined. Per germline, CDR1 SGHTA and CDR2 FQGNSA. The CDR3 consists of 13 residues. V lost 3 bases and J 2 bases, leaving 7 bases between the germline ends. CDR3 loop: CASSLMKQETQYF. DNA of the CDR3: TGTGCCAGCAGCTTGATGAAACAAGAGACCCAGTACTTC.

This clonotype has at least ten counts. CDR3 amino acids: CSARNTYNSPLHF. CDR3 nucleotide sequence: TGCAGTGCTAGGAATACCTATAATTCACCCCTCCACTTT. The chain links TRBV20-1 to TRBJ1-6; D is unresolved. CDR3 size: 13 residues. V was trimmed by 3 bases and J by 2 bases, leaving 5 bases between them. Germline CDR1 is DFQATT and CDR2 is SNEGSKA (reference sequence).

In this sample, this clonotype turned up a few times. The gene calls are TRBV12-3 or TRBV12-4 and TRBJ2-3, with TRBD2 identical over 9 bases. Trimming cost V 6 bases and J 4 bases; bases outside gene matches: 5. CDR3 length: 14 amino acids. The CDR3, as DNA: TGTGCCAGCAGGATAGCGGGAGACCCAGATACGCAGTATTTT. The encoded protein is CASRIAGDPDTQYF.

The CDR3 protein is CASSQQQGMGTKNIQYF. CDR3 DNA sequence: TGTGCCAGCTCACAACAACAGGGAATGGGGACCAAAAACATTCAGTACTTC. This chain joins TRBV18 and TRBJ2-4; a possible D gene is TRBD1 (6 bases). Germline CDR1 is KGHSH and CDR2 is LQKENI. V was shortened by 4 bases and J by 2 bases, with 18 bases between the two germline ends. The length of the CDR3 is 17 residues.

V and J are TRBV28 and TRBJ1-5; the D is unclear. The CDR3 spans 15 residues. Germline V gene lookup returns CDR1 MDHEN and CDR2 SYDVKM. V dropped 6 bases and J dropped 4 bases, with 16 bases sitting between them. The CDR3 sequence: CASRLGPAVNQPQHF. CDR3 sequence (DNA): TGTGCCAGCAGGTTAGGCCCCGCGGTGAATCAGCCCCAGCATTTT.

J is TRBJ1-2 and V is TRBV5-1; D might be TRBD1 (5 bases). V shed 5 bases and J shed 8 bases, with 13 bases lying between them. CDR1 and CDR2 from the germline V gene are SGHRS and YFSETQ. This CDR3 spans 12 amino acids. Written as DNA, the CDR3 is TGCGCCAGCAGTAAGGGGCAGGGCGGCTACACCTTC. This sequence encodes CASSKGQGGYTF. The full variable domain, with the rest looked up from reference TRBV5-1 and TRBJ1-2, is KAGVTQTPRYLIKTRGQQVTLSCSPISGHRSVSWYQQTPGQGLQFLFEYFSETQRNKGNFPGRFSGRQFSNSRSEMNVSTLELGDSALYLCASSKGQGGYTFGSGTRLTVV.

This chain's CDR3 is CASRLQDGIYEQYF. For the CDR3, the DNA is TGTGCCAGCAGGCTTCAGGACGGCATCTACGAGCAGTACTTC. This rearrangement joins TRBV6-1 to TRBJ2-7; no firm D call. V shed 6 bases and J shed 3 bases, with 15 bases lying between them. Germline assignment: CDR1 MNHNS and CDR2 SASEGT. This CDR3 comprises 14 residues.

This rearrangement joins TRBV5-1 to TRBJ2-1, with 7 bases fitting TRBD2. Germline loops: CDR1 SGHRS, CDR2 YFSETQ. The CDR3 loop spans 16 amino acids. The J segment lost 0 bases and the V segment lost 0 bases, leaving 3 bases of the junction unmatched. CDR3 in amino acids: CASSLDAGVSYNEQFF. The CDR3 DNA sequence: TGCGCCAGCAGCTTGGATGCGGGAGTCTCCTACAATGAGCAGTTCTTC.